A selection of T cell receptor beta chains follows, all from one sample in a study of shared clonotypes between healthy human individuals. Sequencing used immunoSEQ multiplex PCR; TCRdb keeps in-frame clones, though not all of them. Among roughly 2.5 million clones listed, around 90% were seen once. The material sequenced was naive CD4+ T cells sorted from blood. All receptors come from a man between 18 and 35 years old in good health. Both conserved end residues are trimmed from each CDR3. The order of the fields is J gene, clone size, V gene, CDR3 protein. Clone size is shown for a subset of rows, as once, few, many or a class of expanded clone.

TRBJ1-1 . TRBV7-2 ASSLIPGDTEAF
TRBJ1-2 . TRBV7-3 ASSLGADYGYT
TRBJ1-2 few TRBV6-5 ASSPPHT
TRBJ2-7 . TRBV2 ASSETGESKQY
TRBJ1-5 once TRBV5-5 ASSGAGGQPQH
TRBJ1-5 . TRBV5-1 ASSLGTGGTQPQH
TRBJ2-7 . TRBV7-3 ASSHALGVPYEQY
TRBJ1-3 . TRBV19 ASTLGSSGNTIY
TRBJ1-2 . TRBV4-3 ASSQGTGGYGYT
TRBJ2-2 once TRBV7-2 ASSSPAGLAGLTGELF
TRBJ1-2 . TRBV10-3 AISDDRGLAGYT
TRBJ1-2 once TRBV20-1 RGGYGYT
TRBJ1-1 . TRBV19 ACGERTEAF
TRBJ2-1 . TRBV7-3 ASSPGPYNEQF
TRBJ1-2 . TRBV9 ASSVGPQMGGNGYT
TRBJ2-7 . TRBV19 ASRGEGYEQY
TRBJ2-4 . TRBV28 ASSPPGGGRKNIQY
TRBJ2-3 . TRBV28 ATKGAGNTDTQY
TRBJ1-4 few TRBV4-1 ASSLGEGEKLF
TRBJ2-7 . TRBV9 ASSVRTGSSYEQY
TRBJ1-6 . TRBV19 ASSIGALHRDRVENSPLH
TRBJ1-5 . TRBV10-3 AISEGGTGNQPQH
TRBJ2-3 . TRBV4-1 ASSPWTDATDTQY
TRBJ2-7 . TRBV4-3 ASTPDIGMDY
TRBJ2-7 once TRBV30 AWREDSYEQY
TRBJ2-7 . TRBV6-5 ASSSQPGAKFYEQY
TRBJ2-3 . TRBV27 ASSFSQRALSTDTQY
TRBJ2-3 . TRBV6-5 ASKETYLTDTQY
TRBJ2-7 . TRBV10-1 ASRGRRSSYEQY